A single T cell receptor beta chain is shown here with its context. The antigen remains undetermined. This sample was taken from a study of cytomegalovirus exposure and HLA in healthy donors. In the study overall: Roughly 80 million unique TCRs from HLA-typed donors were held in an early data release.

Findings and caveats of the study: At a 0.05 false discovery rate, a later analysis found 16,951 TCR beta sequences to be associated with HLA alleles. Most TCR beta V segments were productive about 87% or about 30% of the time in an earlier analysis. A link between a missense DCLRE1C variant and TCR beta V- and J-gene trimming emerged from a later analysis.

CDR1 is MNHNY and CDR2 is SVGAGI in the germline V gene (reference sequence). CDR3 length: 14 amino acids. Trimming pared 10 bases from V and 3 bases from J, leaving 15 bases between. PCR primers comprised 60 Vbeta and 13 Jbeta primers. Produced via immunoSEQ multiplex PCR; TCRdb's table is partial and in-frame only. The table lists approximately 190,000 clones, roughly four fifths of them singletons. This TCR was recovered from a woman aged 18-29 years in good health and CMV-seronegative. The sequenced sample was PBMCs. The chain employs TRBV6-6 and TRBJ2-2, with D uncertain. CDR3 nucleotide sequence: TGTGCCACTTACAGAAGTACTTACACCGGGGAGCTGTTTTTT. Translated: CATYRSTYTGELFF.